This T cell receptor beta chain is from a study of cytomegalovirus exposure and HLA in healthy donors. Findings of the study overall: A list of approximately 160 TCR beta chains associated with cytomegalovirus was given.

About this clone: Its target is not known. Relative to the germline gene, one junction end is altered; a read error may explain this.

PCR involved 60 Vbeta and 13 Jbeta primers. Sequencing was performed with immunoSEQ multiplex PCR; in TCRdb, only in-frame clones are kept and a portion is missing. Among 150,000 to 200,000 clones listed, 80% were seen once. Germline V lookup: CDR1 SEHNR, CDR2 FQNEAQ (reference sequence). The CDR3 runs to 15 residues. This TCR derives from a man aged 25 to 45 in good health and CMV-seropositive. The J gene is TRBJ1-2, the V gene TRBV7-9; 10 bases map to TRBD1. Source material: PBMCs. Written as DNA, the CDR3 is TGTTCCAGCAGCTTCGAAGGCGACAGGGGGCCTGGCTACACCTTC. Its protein is CSSSFEGDRGPGYTF.